This TCR beta chain was captured in a study of response to subunit inactivated influenza vaccine. Notes on the study in general: Authors suggested each seasonal flu vaccination may recruit only limited numbers of new T cells.

Many counts were recorded for this clonotype. Its antigen is not known. The CDR3 contains 17 residues. In germline, CDR1 is LNHNV, CDR2 YYDKDF (reference sequence). V lost 0 bases and J lost 6; bases outside the gene matches: 10. MiXCR, applied by TCRdb to the RT-PCR reads, yields one record per CDR3 protein. The profile shows fewer than 700,000 distinct CDR3 sequences, 13% of them singletons. The sample in question was PBMCs from blood, obtained about 40 days after vaccination. This receptor was identified in a man in his fifties who received an inactivated influenza vaccine. This rearrangement joins TRBV15 to TRBJ1-5; 8 bases map to TRBD1. In DNA form, the CDR3 reads TGTGCCACCAGCAGAGATGACGGCAGGGGGCTAGGTCAGCCCCAGCATTTT. Its translation is CATSRDDGRGLGQPQHF.